This note documents a single TCR beta chain sequence. Its antigen remains unknown. TCRdb recomputed calls from the reads with MiXCR, one row per CDR3 protein. The sample holds 650,000 to 900,000 distinct CDR3 sequences, around a third seen once. This entry comes from a study of T cell repertoires in cytomegalovirus infection. At the level of the study: Use of recently identified HLA-C-restricted and well-studied HLA-B-restricted CMV epitopes was part of the study. A matching HLA type, together with CMV infection, was signaled by public TCR beta signatures. Study findings and constraints: Summed public TCR beta family frequency identified CMV carriers bearing the relevant HLA. CMV-specific TCR beta clonotypes restricted by HLA-C dominated the ex vivo response.

The CDR3 totals 16 residues. Germline CDR1 reads SEHNR; CDR2 reads FQNEAQ (reference sequence). Deletions cut 1 base from V and 2 bases from J, with 13 bases between. This TCR came from a human donor in good health (CMV status not recorded). Some clones in this sample may be carry-over from other donors' samples. Source: cultured CD8+ T cells from PBMCs, taken from culture after CMV antigen stimulation. The chain links TRBV7-9 to TRBJ2-3; possible D gene TRBD1, 5 bases. In DNA form, the CDR3 reads TGTGCCAGCAGCTTAGATTCGGCAGGGATCACAGATACGCAGTATTTT. Its protein is CASSLDSAGITDTQYF.